Below are 24 T cell receptor beta chains sequenced from a single sample in a study of cytomegalovirus exposure and HLA in healthy donors. Primers for the PCR totalled 60 Vbeta and 13 Jbeta. Data came from immunoSEQ multiplex PCR; TCRdb stores just in-frame clones and leaves some out. Among about 130,000 clones listed, roughly four fifths were seen once. Sequencing was carried out using PBMCs. Every receptor here comes from a woman aged 50 to 60 in good health and CMV-seronegative.

The chain combines TRBV7-3 with TRBJ2-3; D possibly corresponds to TRBD1 (5 bases). Per the germline V gene, CDR1 is SGHTA and CDR2 is FQGTGA. The V end was cut by 2 bases, the J end by 2 bases, with 11 bases between. CDR3 length equals 15 residues. CDR3 DNA sequence: TGTGCCAGCAGCTTAGGCAGGGCCGACACAGATACGCAGTATTTT. Its protein product is CASSLGRADTDTQYF.

The V gene is TRBV9, the J gene TRBJ2-2, with D hard to call. The CDR3 loop spans 15 amino acids. V lost 0 bases and J 8 bases, leaving 14 bases between the germline ends. The germline gives CDR1 SGDLS, CDR2 YYNGEE. This CDR3 is CASSVGSGSAGELFF. The CDR3 DNA reads as TGTGCCAGCAGCGTAGGATCCGGGTCTGCGGGGGAGCTGTTTTTT.

In this sample, this clone turned up once. This CDR3 reads CSVDRTGGEQYF. The DNA of the CDR3 is TGCAGCGTTGATCGGACAGGGGGCGAGCAGTACTTC. The J gene is TRBJ2-7, the V gene TRBV29-1; 10 nucleotides align to TRBD1. Trimming cost V 3 bases and J 6 bases; bases outside gene matches: 2. The CDR3 runs to 12 residues. CDR1 and CDR2 (germline): SQVTM, ANQGSEA.

The J gene is TRBJ1-1, the V gene TRBV4-2; TRBD1 aligns across 7 bases. Germline trimming cut 1 base from V and 5 bases from J; bases unmatched to any gene: 10. The germline CDR1 and CDR2 sequences are LGHNA and YNFKEQ. The CDR3 has 16 amino acids. The CDR3 coding sequence is TGTGCCAGCAGCCAAGTGCAGGGGGATCTGTGGACTGAAGCTTTCTTT. Protein sequence: CASSQVQGDLWTEAFF.

The rearrangement links TRBV7-8 to TRBJ2-4; D is unresolved. Germline values: CDR1 SGHVS, CDR2 FQNEAQ. The CDR3 has 17 amino acids. Trimming stripped 2 bases from V and 0 bases from J, with 14 bases between. The CDR3 DNA reads as TGTGCCAGCAGCTTACCCCCCGACATACTAGCCAAAAACATTCAGTACTTC. It encodes CASSLPPDILAKNIQYF.

The chain is built from TRBV13 and TRBJ2-3; 12 nucleotides match TRBD2. V lost 7 bases and J lost 6; bases outside the gene matches: 8. The CDR3 totals 15 residues. Germline values: CDR1 PRHDT, CDR2 FYEKMQ (reference sequence). CDR3 residues: CASTASGRAEDTQYF. For the CDR3, the DNA is TGTGCCAGCACGGCTAGCGGGAGGGCCGAGGATACGCAGTATTTT.

The genes are TRBV5-6 and TRBJ2-7, with 12 positions matching TRBD2. CDR3 length: 14 residues. The V segment lost 5 bases and the J segment 6 bases; nucleotides outside the gene matches: 6. From germline, CDR1 is SGHDT and CDR2 YYEEEE. The CDR3, as DNA: TGTGCCAGCAGTATGACTAGCGGGAGTGGCGAGCAGTACTTC. Its protein product is CASSMTSGSGEQYF. The complete variable domain, with remaining parts taken from reference TRBV5-6 and TRBJ2-7, reads DAGVTQSPTHLIKTRGQQVTLRCSPKSGHDTVSWYQQALGQGPQFIFQYYEEEERQRGNFPDRFSGHQFPNYSSELNVNALLLGDSALYLCASSMTSGSGEQYFGPGTRLTVT.

This clone was counted between two and nine times. The gene calls are TRBV5-6 and TRBJ2-2; D not certain. The CDR3 contains 15 residues. Per the germline V gene, CDR1 is SGHDT and CDR2 is YYEEEE. Trimming took off 4 bases at V and 1 base at J, with 11 bases between the two ends. The CDR3 region is CASSPSRQNTGELFF. In DNA form, the CDR3 reads TGTGCCAGCAGCCCCTCTAGGCAGAACACCGGGGAGCTGTTTTTT.

The chain links TRBV5-1 to TRBJ1-2; tentative D call: TRBD1 (5 bases). Per germline, CDR1 SGHRS and CDR2 YFSETQ. The CDR3 has 14 amino acids. V shed 4 bases and J shed 2 bases, with 12 bases lying between them. In nucleotides, the CDR3 is TGCGCCAGCAGCCCGGGACTGGGAAACTATGGCTACACCTTC. This codes for CASSPGLGNYGYTF.

This chain connects TRBV4-3 to TRBJ2-5; D is undetermined. The J call may be incorrect, as the DNA end agrees better with TRBJ2-7. CDR1 is LGHNA, CDR2 YSLEER, per germline. The CDR3 extends over 12 amino acids. CDR3 sequence (DNA): TGCGCCAGCAGCCAATCATCTAGCGAGCAGTACTTC. It translates to CASSQSSSEQYF.

This clone was seen just once. CDR3 sequence (DNA): TGTGCCAGCAGTGAAAGGTGGACTAGCGGGACTCGAAGCTCCTACAATGAGCAGTTCTTC. It codes for CASSERWTSGTRSSYNEQFF. The chain joins TRBV6-1 to TRBJ2-1; 12 bases fit TRBD2. Germline trimming cut 2 bases from V and 0 bases from J; bases unmatched to any gene: 11. Germline lookup yields CDR1 MNHNS and CDR2 SASEGT. This CDR3 comprises 20 residues.

The chain is built from TRBV4-2 and TRBJ2-5; tentatively, D is TRBD2 (5 bases). Germline-derived CDR1 and CDR2 are LGHNA and YNFKEQ. The CDR3 runs 20 residues. Deletions cut 4 bases from V and 4 bases from J, with 31 bases between. The CDR3 DNA sequence: TGTGCCAGCAGCCGAGAAGGATTCTCGGAACCGAGGGCTGAGGCAGAGACCCAGTACTTC. The encoded protein is CASSREGFSEPRAEAETQYF.

The rearrangement links TRBV30 to TRBJ2-7, with D tentatively TRBD1 (6 bases). V was pared by 0 bases and J by 5 bases, with 8 bases between. The CDR3 runs 12 residues. Per the germline V gene, CDR1 is GTSNPN and CDR2 is SVGIG (reference sequence). Here the CDR3 reads CAWSVQGNEQYF. In nucleotides, the CDR3 is TGTGCCTGGAGTGTACAGGGCAACGAGCAGTACTTC.

The chain recombines TRBV7-8 with TRBJ1-2; 9 nucleotides match TRBD1. CDR1 and CDR2 from the germline V gene are SGHVS and FQNEAQ. The CDR3 is 15 residues long. V lost 2 bases to trimming and J lost 6 bases; unmatched junction nucleotides: 7. For the CDR3, the DNA is TGTGCCAGCAGCTTAAACGGACAGGGGAGAGATGGCTACACCTTC. As protein: CASSLNGQGRDGYTF.

The chain carries TRBV29-1 and TRBJ1-2; 8 positions match TRBD1. Germline V lookup: CDR1 SQVTM, CDR2 ANQGSEA. V trimming: 3 bases; J trimming: 4 bases; junction bases outside the gene matches: 7. The length of the CDR3 is 14 residues. The CDR3 nucleotides are TGCAGCGTTGATATCGGACAGGGCCGCTATGGCTACACCTTC. It yields the protein CSVDIGQGRYGYTF.

The chain combines TRBV28 with TRBJ1-5; D gene uncertain. The germline V gene has CDR1 MDHEN and CDR2 SYDVKM. Trimming pared 7 bases from V and 1 base from J, leaving 14 bases between. The CDR3 extends over 15 amino acids. The DNA for the CDR3 is TGTGCCAGCATGACACACCATGAAAGCAATCAGCCCCAGCATTTT. Protein sequence: CASMTHHESNQPQHF.

In this sample, this clone turned up a few times. V usage is TRBV5-4 and J usage is TRBJ2-3, with TRBD1 as a possible D gene (5 bases). V dropped 4 bases and J dropped 4 bases, with 16 bases sitting between them. The CDR3 is made up of 15 amino acids. The germline V gene encodes CDR1 SGHNT and CDR2 YYREEE (reference sequence). The CDR3 nucleotides are TGTGCCAGCAGCCGTGGGGCAGGGAATGCAGATACGCAGTATTTT. It yields the protein CASSRGAGNADTQYF.

The V call is TRBV4-1, the J call TRBJ2-7; possibly TRBD2 for D (6 bases). In germline, CDR1 is MGHRA, CDR2 YSYEKL. The CDR3 consists of 14 residues. V dropped 3 bases and J dropped 5 bases, with 14 bases sitting between them. The CDR3 protein is CASSHPGTLNEQYF. In DNA, the CDR3 is TGCGCCAGCAGCCATCCCGGGACTTTGAACGAGCAGTACTTC.

J is TRBJ2-5 and V is TRBV2, with TRBD2 matching over 8 bases. V was pared by 10 bases and J by 2 bases, with 3 bases of the junction left unmatched. The germline gives CDR1 SNHLY, CDR2 FYNNEI. This CDR3 has 12 residues. In DNA form, the CDR3 reads TGTGCCACTATAGCGGGACAAGAGACCCAGTACTTC. This encodes CATIAGQETQYF.

This chain connects TRBV19 to TRBJ1-2, with D uncertain. The germline V and J ends were trimmed by 7 bases and 0 bases, with 9 bases remaining between them. Germline CDR1 reads LNHDA; CDR2 reads SQIVND (reference sequence). The CDR3 covers 13 residues. The CDR3 region is CASMLEPNYGYTF. DNA of the CDR3: TGTGCCAGTATGCTGGAGCCTAACTATGGCTACACCTTC. Full variable domain (outside the CDR3, taken from reference TRBV19 and TRBJ1-2): DGGITQSPKYLFRKEGQNVTLSCEQNLNHDAMYWYRQDPGQGLRLIYYSQIVNDFQKGDIAEGYSVSREKKESFPLTVTSAQKNPTAFYLCASMLEPNYGYTFGSGTRLTVV.

The count of this clone is one. This chain connects TRBV5-4 to TRBJ2-2; 7 nucleotides agree with TRBD2. CDR1 SGHNT and CDR2 YYREEE come from the germline V gene (reference sequence). The CDR3 extends over 17 amino acids. Trimming took 4 bases from V and 4 from J; bases not matched to a gene: 13. CDR3 protein: CASSPRTRGGVTGELFF. CDR3 coding DNA: TGTGCCAGCAGCCCCCGGACTAGGGGAGGGGTCACCGGGGAGCTGTTTTTT.

CDR3 nucleotides: TGTGCCAGCAGCTTAGGTGGGACAGGGTCCTATGGCTACACCTTC. It codes for CASSLGGTGSYGYTF. The chain recombines TRBV11-3 with TRBJ1-2; 9 nucleotides line up with TRBD1. The germline gives CDR1 SGHNT, CDR2 YENEEA. This CDR3 has 15 residues. V shed 1 base, J shed 4 bases, and the junction held 4 bases outside the gene matches. Combining the CDR3 with reference TRBV11-3 and TRBJ1-2 gives the whole variable domain EAGVVQSPRYKIIEKKQPVAFWCNPISGHNTLYWYLQNLGQGPELLIRYENEEAVDDSQLPKDRFSAERLKGVDSTLKIQPAELGDSAVYLCASSLGGTGSYGYTFGSGTRLTVV.

This clone was counted a few times. The chain carries TRBV5-1 and TRBJ2-1, with TRBD2 matching over 13 bases. The J segment lost 0 bases and the V segment lost 4 bases, leaving 4 bases of the junction unmatched. Germline-derived CDR1 and CDR2 are SGHRS and YFSETQ. The CDR3 consists of 17 residues. The CDR3 protein is CASSRTSGSVSYNEQFF. Written as DNA, the CDR3 is TGCGCCAGCAGCCGGACTAGCGGGAGTGTCTCCTACAATGAGCAGTTCTTC.

The chain recombines TRBV7-2 with TRBJ1-5; 9 bases match TRBD1. CDR1 is SGHTA and CDR2 is FQGNSA in the germline V gene. With 1 base clipped from V and 5 bases from J, the junction kept 3 bases outside the gene matches. The CDR3 is made up of 15 amino acids. DNA for the CDR3: TGTGCCAGCAGCTTAGAGCGGACAGGGGATCAGCCCCAGCATTTT. Amino acids: CASSLERTGDQPQHF.